This T cell receptor beta chain was obtained from a study of cytomegalovirus exposure and HLA in healthy donors. Study-wide results and limits: Data from an earlier analysis indicated that most TCR beta V segments were productive either about 90% or about 30% of the time. When analyzed later, a missense DCLRE1C variant was found to be linked to TCR beta V- and J-gene trimming. The investigators catalogued 160 or so TCR beta chains as cytomegalovirus-associated. Later analysis placed DRB1 highest and HLA-C lowest in TCR association rates, which differed by HLA locus.

The PCR employed 60 Vbeta primers together with 13 Jbeta primers. Method: immunoSEQ multiplex PCR; TCRdb's copy keeps in-frame clones and lacks some. Seen here are 200,000 to 250,000 clones, over 75% observed once, and the top ten hold over 1%. As to this clone: Its antigen is still unknown.

CDR1 is LGHNA and CDR2 is YNFKEQ in the germline V gene. With 4 bases clipped from V and 2 bases from J, the junction kept 4 bases outside the gene matches. The CDR3 totals 14 residues. The sequenced material came from PBMCs. The clonotype was recovered from a human donor in good health. This chain connects TRBV4-2 to TRBJ2-7; TRBD2 aligns across 8 bases. The CDR3 reads CASSPGLAPYEQYF. Written as DNA, the CDR3 is TGTGCCAGCAGCCCCGGACTAGCTCCCTACGAGCAGTACTTC.